The 8 T cell receptor beta chains presented below share a single source sample, sequenced in a study of regulatory T cells in long-lasting Graves disease. Arm-PCR with iRepertoire HTBI primers amplified the CDR3 regions for these TCR beta libraries. TCRdb reprocessed the multiplex PCR reads with MiXCR, giving one entry per CDR3 protein. This sample has 360,000 or so distinct CDR3 sequences, with 16% found just once. The time point was: newly diagnosed GD, antithyroid drugs for less than 3 months. Preparation of the TCR library used RNA extracted from PBMCs. Separately, the same data were catalogued under a study of T cells in Graves' hyperthyroidism and ophthalmopathy.

Here the sequenced sample was peripheral blood mononuclear cells (PBMCs), taken at new diagnosis, from a patient treated with antithyroid drugs. The receptor source for this set is a man aged 40-49 years with Graves disease.

This clonotype was detected ten times or more. V and J are TRBV2 and TRBJ2-3; the match to TRBD1 covers 8 bases. The CDR3 is 14 residues long. Germline CDR1 is SNHLY and CDR2 is FYNNEI. V was clipped by 7 bases and J by 0 bases; unmatched bases: 3. The CDR3 sequence: CASNRQGSTDTQYF. CDR3 DNA: TGTGCCAGCAACCGACAGGGGAGCACAGATACGCAGTATTTT. The whole variable domain, filled in from reference TRBV2 and TRBJ2-3, reads EPEVTQTPSHQVTQMGQEVILRCVPISNHLYFYWYRQILGQKVEFLVSFYNNEISEKSEIFDDQFSVERPDGSNFTLKIRSTKLEDSAMYFCASNRQGSTDTQYFGPGTRLTVL.

In this sample, this clonotype turned up many times. The chain links TRBV18 to TRBJ1-5; 7 bases agree with TRBD1. With V trimmed by 3 bases and J by 7 bases, 9 bases remained unmatched. From germline, CDR1 is KGHSH and CDR2 LQKENI. The CDR3 length is 15 residues. The CDR3 reads CASSPRGPGEQPQHF. The CDR3 DNA follows: TGTGCCAGCTCACCGAGGGGGCCGGGCGAACAGCCCCAGCATTTT.

This clonotype was picked up many times. This chain uses TRBV6-1 with TRBJ2-3; D may be TRBD2 (6 bases). Trimming shortened V by 1 base and J by 7 bases, and 9 bases separated the two germline ends. The germline V gene encodes CDR1 MNHNS and CDR2 SASEGT. CDR3 length: 13 residues. The DNA of the CDR3 is TGTGCCAGCAGTGAAGAGGAGGGGTATACGCAGTATTTT. Residues: CASSEEEGYTQYF.

The V call is TRBV5-1, the J call TRBJ2-1, with D tentatively TRBD2 (5 bases). Between the trimmed V and J ends, which lost 7 bases and 14 bases, there was a span of 16 bases. The CDR3 has 11 amino acids. Per the germline V gene, CDR1 is SGHRS and CDR2 is YFSETQ. The CDR3 DNA reads TGCGCCAGCGGCCGGGAAGATGATAAGTTCTTC. This encodes CASGREDDKFF.

CDR3 coding DNA: TGTGCCAGCAGCCGACGGGAGGCCGGGGAGCTGTTTTTT. Its protein is CASSRREAGELFF. The gene calls are TRBV7-2 and TRBJ2-2, with 7 bases identical to TRBD2. The germline V gene encodes CDR1 SGHTA and CDR2 FQGNSA. There are 13 residues in the CDR3. V shed 5 bases and J 6 bases; nucleotides not matched to a gene: 3.

This clonotype was recorded at least ten times. The chain links TRBV6-1 to TRBJ2-6; D uncertain. The ends were cut back, 7 bases at V and 0 bases at J, with 10 bases in the middle. The CDR3 runs 15 residues. Germline loops: CDR1 MNHNS, CDR2 SASEGT. The DNA for the CDR3 is TGTGCCAGCACCCAGGCCGGCTCTGGGGCCAACGTCCTGACTTTC. It encodes CASTQAGSGANVLTF.

Details on this clonotype: One end of the junction is discordant with germline, which a read error may explain. The chain uses TRBV5-4 and TRBJ2-7, with 12 positions matching TRBD2. Per germline, CDR1 SGHNT and CDR2 YYREEE (reference sequence). The CDR3 contains 16 residues. The CDR3 spells CASSLAGVRTSGVRHF. CDR3 sequence (DNA): TGTGCCAGCAGCTTGGCCGGGGTTAGGACTAGCGGGGTACGCCACTTC.

This chain's CDR3 is CASSSLYNSPLHF. The DNA for the CDR3 is TGTGCCAGCAGTTCTCTTTATAATTCACCCCTCCACTTT. The genes are TRBV28 and TRBJ1-6, with D unclear. There are 13 residues in the CDR3. Per germline, CDR1 MDHEN and CDR2 SYDVKM. The V gene lost 4 bases and the J gene lost 4 bases, with 5 bases spanning the gap.